The rows below give T cell receptor beta chains drawn from one sample of a study of OX40 agonist ivuxolimab in advanced cancers. The assay was immunoSEQ multiplex PCR, and TCRdb's table has in-frame clones only and misses some. The sample carries fewer than 85,000 clones, 75% to 85% recorded once. Sequenced material: CD4+ or CD8+ T cells sorted from blood, taken in a trial of the OX40 agonist ivuxolimab. The source is an adult with an advanced solid tumor such as melanoma, head and neck, liver or kidney cancer. Both conserved end residues are part of each CDR3. D genes are given only for firm matches. For some rows the clone size is stated as once, few or many, or as a class when expanded; others skip it.

j_gene,abundance,d_gene,v_gene,len,CDR3aa,CDR3nt
TRBJ1-1,.,TRBD1,TRBV11-3,13,CASSQDREREAFF,TGTGCCAGCAGCCAGGACAGGGAGAGGGAAGCTTTCTTT
TRBJ2-5,.,TRBD2,TRBV11-2,14,CASSLAVAGETQYF,TGTGCCAGCAGCTTAGCCGTAGCGGGAGAGACCCAGTACTTC
TRBJ1-5,.,TRBD1,TRBV4-2,15,CASSQDGTEYQPQHF,TGTGCCAGCAGCCAAGATGGGACAGAGTATCAGCCCCAGCATTTT
TRBJ1-6,.,TRBD1,TRBV5-4,16,CASSPQAGTGVSPLHF,TGTGCCAGCAGCCCGCAGGCCGGGACAGGGGTTTCACCCCTCCACTTT
TRBJ2-5,.,.,TRBV28,12,CASNQQQETQYF,TGTGCCAGCAACCAACAACAAGAGACCCAGTACTTC
TRBJ2-3,.,TRBD2,TRBV15,16,CATSRDLAGATDTQYF,TGTGCCACCAGCAGAGATTTGGCGGGAGCCACAGATACGCAGTATTTT
TRBJ2-2,.,.,TRBV7-7,14,CASSLDGYTGELFF,TGTGCCAGCAGCTTAGACGGGTACACCGGGGAGCTGTTTTTT
TRBJ2-7,.,TRBD1,TRBV2,13,CASREDRGNEQYF,TGTGCCAGCAGGGAGGACAGGGGCAACGAGCAGTACTTC
TRBJ2-5,many,TRBD2,TRBV7-6,13,CASPGRGEETQYF,TGTGCCAGCCCGGGACGGGGGGAAGAGACCCAGTACTTC
TRBJ2-2,few,TRBD2,TRBV5-6,16,CASSLVTSGGFGELFF,TGTGCCAGCAGCTTGGTGACTAGCGGGGGCTTCGGGGAGCTGTTTTTT
TRBJ2-5,.,.,TRBV14,16,CASSRQRGWYQETQYF,TGTGCCAGCAGCCGTCAAAGGGGTTGGTACCAAGAGACCCAGTACTTC
TRBJ2-5,.,.,TRBV10-2,11,CASRGGETQYF,TGCGCCAGCAGGGGGGGAGAGACCCAGTACTTC
TRBJ1-2,.,.,TRBV14,15,CASSRGGGFHYGYTF,TGTGCCAGCAGCCGGGGAGGGGGATTTCACTATGGCTACACCTTC
TRBJ2-5,.,TRBD2,TRBV28,16,CASSIIHSGRGETQYF,TGTGCCAGCAGTATAATCCATAGCGGGAGAGGGGAGACCCAGTACTTC
TRBJ2-5,.,.,TRBV29-1,15,CSVPNSRGAGRTQYF,TGCAGCGTTCCTAACTCCAGAGGGGCCGGTCGGACCCAGTACTTC
TRBJ2-2,.,.,TRBV15,13,CATSRGGSGELFF,TGTGCCACCAGCAGAGGAGGGTCGGGGGAGCTGTTTTTT
TRBJ1-1,.,.,TRBV5-1,15,CASSLGHRDVTEAFF,TGCGCCAGCAGCTTGGGACACAGGGATGTCACTGAAGCTTTCTTT
TRBJ2-7,few,.,TRBV5-1,16,CASSLWGGQVENEQYF,TGCGCCAGCAGCTTGTGGGGGGGACAGGTGGAGAACGAGCAGTACTTC
TRBJ2-4,.,.,TRBV2,14,CAALRDLAKNIQYF,TGTGCCGCGCTTAGGGATTTAGCCAAAAACATTCAGTACTTC
TRBJ2-1,.,TRBD2,TRBV5-4,15,CASSLGLGHDNEQFF,TGTGCCAGCAGCTTAGGACTAGGGCACGACAATGAGCAGTTCTTC
TRBJ1-6,.,TRBD1,TRBV18,13,CASSPDRDSPLHF,TGTGCCAGCTCACCGGACAGGGATTCACCCCTCCACTTT
TRBJ1-1,.,.,TRBV28,14,CATGVLWSNTEAFF,TGTGCCACGGGGGTTCTCTGGTCGAACACTGAAGCTTTCTTT
TRBJ2-3,.,.,TRBV28,18,CASSSNRQLLLEKGTQYF,TGTGCCAGCAGTTCCAATAGACAGCTCCTCCTAGAAAAGGGTACGCAGTATTTT
TRBJ2-3,.,.,TRBV30,15,CAWRGSSYSSDTQYF,TGTGCCTGGAGAGGGTCCAGTTATTCGTCGGATACGCAGTATTTT
TRBJ2-7,.,.,TRBV7-2,12,CASSSQGWEQYF,TGTGCCAGCAGCTCCCAGGGATGGGAGCAGTACTTC
TRBJ2-7,.,.,TRBV7-7,16,CASSRFRDGGTYEQYF,TGTGCCAGCAGCCGATTCCGGGACGGAGGTACCTACGAGCAGTACTTC
TRBJ2-5,.,TRBD2,TRBV11-3,16,CASSLSGSGRRETQYF,TGTGCCAGCAGCTTATCGGGCAGCGGGAGGAGAGAGACCCAGTACTTC
TRBJ2-5,.,.,TRBV15,14,CATSRGGIRETQYF,TGTGCCACCAGCAGAGGAGGGATACGAGAGACCCAGTACTTC
TRBJ1-3,.,.,TRBV6-5,15,CASSYSWGPGNTIYF,TGTGCCAGCAGTTACTCGTGGGGGCCTGGAAACACCATATATTTT
TRBJ1-1,.,.,TRBV18,14,CASSPQPGALEAFF,TGTGCCAGCTCACCCCAACCAGGGGCTCTGGAAGCTTTCTTT
TRBJ2-1,few,TRBD1,TRBV27,15,CASRSGTGSVHEQFF,TGTGCCAGCAGATCCGGGACAGGGTCGGTCCATGAGCAGTTCTTC
TRBJ2-5,.,.,TRBV28,11,CASRNLGTQYF,TGTGCCAGCAGAAACCTGGGGACCCAGTACTTC
TRBJ1-1,.,.,TRBV5-8,14,CASSLIEGNTEAFF,TGTGCCAGCAGCTTGATCGAGGGGAACACTGAAGCTTTCTTT
TRBJ2-7,.,.,TRBV7-7,13,CASSPALRDWQYF,TGTGCCAGCAGCCCCGCCCTCCGGGACTGGCAGTACTTC
TRBJ2-5,.,TRBD2,TRBV19,16,CASRKTSGGAWETQYF,TGTGCCAGTAGGAAGACTAGCGGGGGCGCTTGGGAGACCCAGTACTTC
TRBJ2-1,.,TRBD2,TRBV15,16,CATSRPSGEVRSEQFF,TGTGCCACCAGCAGACCTAGCGGGGAGGTTCGCAGTGAGCAGTTCTTC
TRBJ1-6,.,.,TRBV28,14,CASRLSGQNSPLHF,TGTGCCAGCAGGCTTTCAGGACAAAATTCACCCCTCCACTTT
TRBJ2-7,.,.,TRBV5-6,17,CASSFGLTGTSRGEQYF,TGTGCCAGCAGCTTTGGATTAACCGGGACTTCCAGGGGCGAGCAGTACTTC
TRBJ2-7,.,TRBD1,TRBV11-1,15,CASSSNRGASYEQYF,TGTGCCAGCAGCTCGAACAGGGGGGCATCCTACGAGCAGTACTTC
TRBJ2-1,.,.,TRBV6-5,14,CASRATSKHNEQFF,TGTGCCAGCAGGGCGACTAGTAAACACAATGAGCAGTTCTTC
TRBJ2-6,once,.,TRBV19,16,CASSLEGGSGANVLTF,TGTGCCAGTAGTCTAGAAGGGGGTTCTGGGGCCAACGTCCTGACTTTC
TRBJ2-1,.,TRBD2,TRBV28,13,CASSLVLAVEQFF,TGTGCCAGCAGTTTAGTTCTAGCGGTAGAGCAGTTCTTC
TRBJ1-1,.,.,TRBV2,15,CASTQRAVLNTEAFF,TGTGCCAGCACTCAACGAGCCGTCTTGAACACTGAAGCTTTCTTT
TRBJ2-2,.,.,TRBV19,15,CASSQGTWATGELFF,TGTGCCAGTAGTCAAGGGACATGGGCCACCGGGGAGCTGTTTTTT
TRBJ2-3,once,.,TRBV11-3,13,CASSRGPTDTQYF,TGTGCCAGCAGCCGGGGGCCCACAGATACGCAGTATTTT
TRBJ2-7,.,TRBD1,TRBV2,15,CASSAPDRGSYEQYF,TGTGCCAGCAGCGCGCCGGACAGGGGCTCCTACGAGCAGTACTTC
TRBJ1-3,medium-sized,.,TRBV7-2,13,CASSYQGGNTIYF,TGTGCCAGCAGCTATCAGGGGGGAAACACCATATATTTT
TRBJ1-1,.,TRBD1,TRBV2,15,CASSERKGAVTEAFF,TGTGCCAGCAGTGAGAGGAAGGGGGCAGTTACTGAAGCTTTCTTT
TRBJ1-2,.,.,TRBV9,13,CASSIRETYGYTF,TGTGCCAGCAGCATCAGGGAGACCTATGGCTACACCTTC
TRBJ2-6,.,.,TRBV6-6,15,CASSYEHSGANVLTF,TGTGCCAGCAGTTACGAGCACTCTGGGGCCAACGTCCTGACTTTC
TRBJ1-3,.,.,TRBV29-1,14,CSVEEYGSGNTIYF,TGCAGCGTTGAAGAGTACGGATCTGGAAACACCATATATTTT
TRBJ2-7,.,.,TRBV30,12,CAWGNRIYEQYF,TGTGCCTGGGGTAACAGGATATACGAGCAGTACTTC